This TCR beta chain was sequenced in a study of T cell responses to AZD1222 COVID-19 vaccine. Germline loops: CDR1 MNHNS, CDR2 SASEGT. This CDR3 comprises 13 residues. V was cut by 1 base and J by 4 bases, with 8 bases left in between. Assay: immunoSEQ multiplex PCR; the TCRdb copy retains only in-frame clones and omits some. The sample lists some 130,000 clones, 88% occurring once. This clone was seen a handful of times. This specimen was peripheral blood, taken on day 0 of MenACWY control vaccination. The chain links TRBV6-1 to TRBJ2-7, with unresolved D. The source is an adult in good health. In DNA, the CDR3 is TGTGCCAGCAGTGAAGTCGGCCTTTACGAGCAGTACTTC. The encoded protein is CASSEVGLYEQYF.